These 31 T cell receptor beta chains were sequenced from one sample in a study of monozygotic twins with inflammatory bowel disease. TCRdb reprocessed the 5' RACE reads, keeping one entry per CDR3 protein, no DNA. The table for this sample gives around 380,000 distinct CDR3 sequences. The specimen was blood. These receptors were obtained from a human donor with ulcerative colitis or Crohn's disease, or a healthy co-twin of an affected twin (not recorded which).

V gene TRBV7-2 combines with J gene TRBJ2-7; the D gene TCRdb calls, TRBD1, cannot be checked with no DNA. Germline values: CDR1 SGHTA, CDR2 FQGNSA. The CDR3 length is 17 residues. The CDR3 sequence is CASSLEGAGQSSYEQYF. The full variable domain, in which reference TRBV7-2 and TRBJ2-7 provide the parts outside the CDR3, is GAGVSQSPSNKVTEKGKDVELRCDPISGHTALYWYRQSLGQGLEFLIYFQGNSAPDKSGLPSDRFSAERTGGSVSTLTIQRTQQEDSAVYLCASSLEGAGQSSYEQYFGPGTRLTVT.

This chain uses TRBV27 with TRBJ2-1; the D call of TRBD1 rests on TCRdb alone, since no DNA is present to check it. This CDR3 is built from 15 residues. CDR1 and CDR2 (germline): MNHEY, SMNVEV (reference sequence). CDR3 loop: CASSLRGTSYNEQFF.

This chain joins TRBV5-1 and TRBJ1-2; checking the TCRdb D call of TRBD1 is not possible without DNA. The CDR3 totals 15 residues. Germline-derived CDR1 and CDR2 are SGHRS and YFSETQ. The CDR3 is CASSLTGGPAYGYTF. Full variable domain (remainder filled in from reference TRBV5-1 and TRBJ1-2): KAGVTQTPRYLIKTRGQQVTLSCSPISGHRSVSWYQQTPGQGLQFLFEYFSETQRNKGNFPGRFSGRQFSNSRSEMNVSTLELGDSALYLCASSLTGGPAYGYTFGSGTRLTVV.

This chain uses TRBV29-1 with TRBJ2-4; the D call from TCRdb, TRBD2, cannot be confirmed without DNA. Germline CDR1 is SQVTM and CDR2 is ANQGSEA. This CDR3 has 14 residues. CDR3 amino acids: CSVVSAMVGGIQYF.

The chain recombines TRBV5-1 with TRBJ2-3. This CDR3 region has 14 residues. CDR1 and CDR2 (germline): SGHRS, YFSETQ. The CDR3 protein is CASSFDLLADTQYF.

The J gene is TRBJ2-7, the V gene TRBV5-4. Germline V lookup: CDR1 SGHNT, CDR2 YYREEE (reference sequence). This CDR3 region has 14 residues. The CDR3 here is CASSLELETYEQYF.

V gene TRBV13 combines with J gene TRBJ2-1. This CDR3 region has 14 residues. Germline-derived CDR1 and CDR2 are PRHDT and FYEKMQ (reference sequence). This chain's CDR3 is CASSLGVLGNEQFF.

The rearrangement joins TRBV28 to TRBJ2-1; TCRdb names TRBD2, which stays unverified in the absence of DNA. Germline V gene lookup returns CDR1 MDHEN and CDR2 SYDVKM. This CDR3 has 14 amino acids. CDR3 in amino acids: CASAAGGGFGEQFF.

The J gene is TRBJ1-1, the V gene TRBV5-1. The CDR3 contains 13 residues. Germline V CDR1 and CDR2: SGHRS, YFSETQ. CDR3 protein: CASSRLINTEAFF.

The gene calls are TRBV30 and TRBJ1-6; with no DNA, the TCRdb D assignment of TRBD1 cannot be verified. Germline lookup yields CDR1 GTSNPN and CDR2 SVGIG (reference sequence). This CDR3 has 14 amino acids. The CDR3 sequence: CAWIPGGNGSPLHF.

The rearrangement uses TRBV6-7 and TRBJ2-7; TCRdb calls TRBD1, which cannot be checked without DNA. TRBV6-7 is labeled an ORF, and its function is uncertain. The CDR3 runs to 21 residues. The CDR3 is CASSYSPGTGYERRASYEQYF.

J is TRBJ2-3 and V is TRBV10-3; no DNA is available, so the TRBD1 call from TCRdb remains unchecked. Germline CDR1 is ENHRY and CDR2 is SYGVKD. The CDR3 runs 11 residues. CDR3 loop: CATRTADTQYF.

The chain joins TRBV5-6 to TRBJ2-5; TCRdb outputs TRBD2, but without DNA this stays unchecked. Per germline, CDR1 SGHDT and CDR2 YYEEEE. The length of the CDR3 is 17 residues. The CDR3 sequence is CASSLEVAGGRFETQYF.

V usage is TRBV7-3 and J usage is TRBJ2-7; TCRdb outputs TRBD2, but without DNA this stays unchecked. This CDR3 comprises 16 residues. Germline V gene sequence: CDR1 SGHTA, CDR2 FQGTGA. This CDR3 reads CASAEDGTSGSYEQYF. The complete variable domain, with remaining parts taken from reference TRBV7-3 and TRBJ2-7, reads GAGVSQTPSNKVTEKGKYVELRCDPISGHTALYWYRQSLGQGPEFLIYFQGTGAADDSGLPNDRFFAVRPEGSVSTLKIQRTERGDSAVYLCASAEDGTSGSYEQYFGPGTRLTVT.

The chain's CDR3 is CASKTGSGDEQYF. V gene TRBV12-3 or TRBV12-4 combines with J gene TRBJ2-7; TCRdb's D call, TRBD1, is unchecked because there is no DNA. CDR3 length: 13 amino acids.

The rearrangement links TRBV7-2 to TRBJ2-7. CDR1 is SGHTA and CDR2 is FQGNSA in the germline V gene. The CDR3 has 15 residues. The CDR3 is CASSLGAGVSYEQYF.

This chain uses TRBV28 with TRBJ2-1; the D call from TCRdb, TRBD2, cannot be confirmed without DNA. The germline gives CDR1 MDHEN, CDR2 SYDVKM. The CDR3 is 18 residues long. CDR3 sequence: CASSSQGSRLAGPNEQFF.

This rearrangement joins TRBV10-3 to TRBJ1-1. Germline V gene data show CDR1 as ENHRY and CDR2 as SYGVKD. The CDR3 is 15 residues long. CDR3: CAISVSGTKIREAFF.

The chain employs TRBV2 and TRBJ2-5; TCRdb indicates TRBD2, and absent DNA this call remains unverified. The CDR3 runs to 14 residues. Germline V CDR1 and CDR2: SNHLY, FYNNEI. The CDR3 loop reads CASSEAGGRWTQYF.

V and J are TRBV4-2 and TRBJ1-1; TCRdb lists TRBD1, though no DNA is available to test this call. From germline, CDR1 is LGHNA and CDR2 YNFKEQ. The CDR3 runs 16 residues. CDR3 protein: CASSQEQTGVMTEAFF.

This rearrangement joins TRBV9 to TRBJ2-1. CDR1 and CDR2 from the germline V gene are SGDLS and YYNGEE. CDR3 size: 15 residues. The CDR3 loop reads CASSVASQTGNEQFF.

The chain uses TRBV19 and TRBJ1-1. CDR3 length: 11 residues. In germline, CDR1 is LNHDA, CDR2 SQIVND (reference sequence). The CDR3 protein is CASKGRTEAFF.

The chain employs TRBV10-3 and TRBJ2-5; TCRdb proposes TRBD2, but this gene call is untestable without DNA. Germline loops: CDR1 ENHRY, CDR2 SYGVKD. The CDR3 is 14 amino acids. CDR3 loop: CAISRLADTETQYF.

This rearrangement joins TRBV6-5 to TRBJ1-2; TCRdb designates TRBD1, a call that cannot be tested without DNA. Germline values: CDR1 MNHEY, CDR2 SVGAGI. This CDR3 spans 12 amino acids. The CDR3 sequence is CAQQGRVDGYTF.

This rearrangement joins TRBV6-1 to TRBJ2-7; TCRdb proposes TRBD1, but this gene call is untestable without DNA. This CDR3 has 14 amino acids. The germline CDR1 and CDR2 sequences are MNHNS and SASEGT. The chain's CDR3 is CASSVRLAPWEQYF.

The chain is built from TRBV12-3 or TRBV12-4 and TRBJ1-2; TCRdb indicates TRBD1, and absent DNA this call remains unverified. There are 14 residues in the CDR3. CDR3 in amino acids: CASSLFRDGSGYTF.

The chain links TRBV7-9 to TRBJ2-7. There are 14 residues in the CDR3. Germline loops: CDR1 SEHNR, CDR2 FQNEAQ (reference sequence). The CDR3 sequence is CASSPGQGSGEQYF.

The chain employs TRBV7-2 and TRBJ2-1; TCRdb designates TRBD2, a call that cannot be tested without DNA. The CDR3 runs 11 residues. Germline values: CDR1 SGHTA, CDR2 FQGNSA. CDR3 protein: CASRQVREQFF.

The chain employs TRBV29-1 and TRBJ2-1; TCRdb lists TRBD2, though no DNA is available to test this call. CDR1 is SQVTM, CDR2 ANQGSEA, per germline. CDR3 length: 13 residues. The CDR3 spells CSEAGRNYNEQFF.

The V gene is TRBV6-5, the J gene TRBJ2-7. The germline V gene has CDR1 MNHEY and CDR2 SVGAGI. The CDR3 extends over 13 amino acids. The CDR3 here is CASQRQEVYEQYF.

The gene calls are TRBV5-4 and TRBJ2-7; TCRdb's D gene call, TRBD2, goes unchecked for lack of DNA. Germline V gives CDR1 SGHNT, CDR2 YYREEE (reference sequence). The CDR3 length is 13 residues. The chain's CDR3 is CASSLREGYEQYF.